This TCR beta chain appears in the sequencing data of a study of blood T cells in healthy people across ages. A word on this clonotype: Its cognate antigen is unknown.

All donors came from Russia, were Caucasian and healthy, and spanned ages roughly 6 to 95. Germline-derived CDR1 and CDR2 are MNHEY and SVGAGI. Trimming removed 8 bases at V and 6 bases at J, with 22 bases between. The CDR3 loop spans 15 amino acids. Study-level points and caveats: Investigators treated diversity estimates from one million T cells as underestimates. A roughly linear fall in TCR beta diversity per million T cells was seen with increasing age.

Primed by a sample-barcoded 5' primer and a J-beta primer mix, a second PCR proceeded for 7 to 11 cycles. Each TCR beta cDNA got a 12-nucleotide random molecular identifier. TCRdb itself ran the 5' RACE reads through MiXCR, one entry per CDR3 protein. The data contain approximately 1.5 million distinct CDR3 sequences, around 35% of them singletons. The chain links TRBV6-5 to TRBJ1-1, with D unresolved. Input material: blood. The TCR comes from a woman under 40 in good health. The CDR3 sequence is CASGFHSGFGAEAFF. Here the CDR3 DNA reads TGTGCCAGCGGATTTCACAGTGGTTTTGGAGCTGAAGCTTTCTTT.